The entry that follows covers one T cell receptor beta chain sequence. Its antigen remains unidentified. Nothing much larger sits one base from this clone, and base qualities are not available. The data originate from a study of blood T cell repertoires in COVID-19 (dated by TCRdb to 2018 to 2021). Some background on the complete study: Collaborator samples came from the United States, Italy and Spain and covered acute and convalescent phases of COVID-19. The prospective study material was composed of cDNA or gDNA derived from T cells, B-cell-depleted T cells, or PBMCs. Subjects who had been exposed to COVID-19, were actively infected with it, or had recovered from it provided the deeply sampled blood TCRbeta repertoires that made up the dataset. A freely available public database, intended as a resource for researchers studying the immune response to SARS-CoV-2, is where the repertoires were released. Samples were obtained from the ongoing ImmuneRACE study (first 160 participants) and from some 1,200 subjects provided by 6 global collaborators. A de-identified subject ID, COVID-19 status, age in years and sex were almost always included in the sample metadata. Where available, HLA class I and class II types were taken from metadata supplied by the sample provider and were not determined by assay-based typing.

Collaborating institutions collected whole blood in K2EDTA tubes following their own protocols. Collaborator samples were shipped for TCRbeta analysis as frozen whole blood, isolated PBMCs, or DNA extracted from either sample type. TCRbeta CDR3 regions were amplified from genomic DNA by means of the immunoSEQ Assay, a bias-controlled multiplex PCR. The authors' pipeline ran thus. The number of nucleated cells in each sample was estimated by amplification of reference gene primers within the assay. To quantify the absolute abundance of each unique TCRbeta CDR3 rearrangement, sequence reads were collapsed and filtered. For each sample, productive Simpson clonality was calculated as the square root of Simpson's diversity index across productive rearrangements. TCRdb mirrors the immuneACCESS table, restricted to in-frame sequences. Some clones are absent from its copies; in checked studies, under half trace to an unresolved V gene, and the reason for the others is unknown. D and trimming were read from the DNA, whereas the V and J calls and clone size are those reported in that table. Within this sample are around 200,000 clones, with around nine tenths of them counted one time only. About 3% of the sample is in the top ten clones.

For this chain, trimming is 4 bases at the V end and 5 bases at the J end, and the number of junction bases without a gene match is 2. The germline V gene (reference sequence) gives CDR1 as SGHNT and CDR2 as YYREEE. Counted from cysteine to phenylalanine, this CDR3 has 13 amino acids. CDR3 DNA is the only sequence kept; it has 39 bases, read in frame from the first base. The study at large found these results: The amount of clinical and demographic metadata varied by source and participant and was provided uncurated.

Recombination connected TRBV5-4 to TRBJ1-4; TRBD1 agrees with 7 junctional bases. This receptor was taken from a man aged 40-55 years with active or convalescent COVID-19. Sequenced material: peripheral blood. The DNA sequence is TGTGCCAGCAGCGAGACAGGGAATGAAAAACTGTTTTTT. It translates as CASSETGNEKLFF. Here the CDR3 is joined to the reference TRBV5-4 and TRBJ1-4 genes, and the full variable domain is: ETGVTQSPTHLIKTRGQQVTLRCSSQSGHNTVSWYQQALGQGPQFIFQYYREEENGRGNFPPRFSGLQFPNYSSELNVNALELDDSALYLCASSETGNEKLFFGSGTQLSVL.